This T cell receptor beta chain was observed in a study of glioma-infiltrating T cells. The iRepertoire nested amplicon-rescue multiplex PCR amplified TCR alpha and beta CDR3s from RNA. TCRdb fed the multiplex PCR reads into MiXCR, producing one record per CDR3 protein. Here the sample spans fewer than 4,000 distinct CDR3 sequences, around 92% being singletons. Note on this clonotype: Its antigen is unidentified. Since it is a stray read in a library aimed at alpha chains, this beta chain has a size that is not meaningful.

General study findings and limits: Tissue-blood divergence was below expectation in non-neoplastic patients, above in gliomas.

The receptor comes from a human donor with low-grade glioma or glioblastoma, undergoing nonglioma brain surgery, or in good health (not recorded which). The sequenced sample was glioma tissue, nonneoplastic brain tissue, or PBMCs (not recorded which).

In DNA form, the CDR3 reads TGTGCCAGCAGCTCTTGGAGGGATGGCACTGAAGCTTTCTTT. Translated: CASSSWRDGTEAFF. The chain joins TRBV4-2 to TRBJ1-1; no reliable D call. CDR3 length equals 14 residues. The germline CDR1 and CDR2 sequences are LGHNA and YNFKEQ. Trimming pared 5 bases from V and 4 bases from J, leaving 14 bases between.